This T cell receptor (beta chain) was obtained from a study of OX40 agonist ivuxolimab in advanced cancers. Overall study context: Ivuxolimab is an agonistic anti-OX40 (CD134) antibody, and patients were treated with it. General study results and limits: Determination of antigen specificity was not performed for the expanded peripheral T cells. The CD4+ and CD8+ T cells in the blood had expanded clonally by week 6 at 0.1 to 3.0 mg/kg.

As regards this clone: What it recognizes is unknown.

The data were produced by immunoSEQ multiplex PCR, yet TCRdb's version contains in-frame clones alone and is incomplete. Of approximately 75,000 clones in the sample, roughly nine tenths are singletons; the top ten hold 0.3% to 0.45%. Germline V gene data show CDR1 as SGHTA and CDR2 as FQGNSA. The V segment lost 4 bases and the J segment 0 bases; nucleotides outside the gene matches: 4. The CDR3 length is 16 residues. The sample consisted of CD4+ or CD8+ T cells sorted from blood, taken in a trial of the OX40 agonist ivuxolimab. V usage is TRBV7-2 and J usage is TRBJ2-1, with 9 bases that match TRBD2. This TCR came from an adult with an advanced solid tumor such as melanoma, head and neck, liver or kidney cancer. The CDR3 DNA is TGTGCCAGCAGCTGGACTAGCGCCAGCTCCTACAATGAGCAGTTCTTC. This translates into CASSWTSASSYNEQFF.